This T cell receptor (beta chain) was recorded in a study of blood T cell repertoires in COVID-19. Here immunoSEQ multiplex PCR was the method, and the copy in TCRdb shows in-frame clones only, minus some. The sample has about 200,000 clones, 65% to 85% seen once; the top ten hold 7% to 8.5%. V was clipped by 1 base and J by 3 bases, with 15 bases between them. The CDR3 sequence is 16 residues long. CDR1 SGHRS and CDR2 YFSETQ come from the germline V gene. The rearrangement joins TRBV5-1 to TRBJ2-3, with D maybe TRBD1 (6 bases). Sequenced sample: PBMCs or T cells enriched from blood (not recorded which). The receptor's source is a woman in her forties with acute COVID-19. Here the CDR3 reads CASSLPQGSATDTQYF. In DNA form, the CDR3 reads TGCGCCAGCAGCTTGCCTCAGGGGAGTGCGACAGATACGCAGTATTTT.